The 31 T cell receptor beta chains below come from one sample, sequenced in a study of PD-L1 blockade in urothelial cancer. Measured with immunoSEQ multiplex PCR; TCRdb has only the in-frame clones, and not every one. The repertoire has about 56,000 clones, 65% to 90% of them found once; the top ten carry more than 15%. Regarding time point: pretreatment peripheral blood. The sequences come from PBMCs, collected around atezolizumab (anti-PD-L1) treatment. The receptors come from a man in his 70s with urothelial cancer.

This rearrangement joins TRBV11-3 to TRBJ2-1; TRBD2 might be the D (6 bases). Between the trimmed V and J ends, which lost 5 bases and 7 bases, there was a span of 27 bases. Germline V lookup: CDR1 SGHNT, CDR2 YENEEA. This CDR3 comprises 18 residues. CDR3 amino acids: CASSMQTGIAGPRNEQFF. The DNA of the CDR3 is TGTGCCAGCAGCATGCAAACGGGAATTGCGGGGCCTCGGAATGAGCAGTTCTTC.

This sequence joins TRBV9 and TRBJ1-1; the match to TRBD1 covers 7 bases. This CDR3 contains 15 residues. Germline CDR1 is SGDLS and CDR2 is YYNGEE. V was clipped by 0 bases and J by 6 bases; unmatched bases: 8. This CDR3 is CASSVETGRTAEAFF. The CDR3 DNA reads TGTGCCAGCAGCGTAGAGACAGGGCGGACGGCTGAAGCTTTCTTT.

This chain joins TRBV11-2 and TRBJ2-3, with a tentative D call TRBD1 (5 bases). Trimming pared 0 bases from V and 14 bases from J, leaving 15 bases between. This CDR3 contains 13 residues. The germline CDR1 and CDR2 sequences are SGHAT and FQNNGV. The CDR3 sequence is CASSLDRARYAYF. In DNA form, the CDR3 reads TGTGCCAGCAGCTTAGACAGGGCCAGATACGCGTATTTT.

V and J are TRBV6-1 and TRBJ2-1, with a weak D call TRBD2 (5 bases). V gave up 5 bases and J gave up 8 bases, with 13 bases separating them. CDR1 is MNHNS and CDR2 is SASEGT in the germline V gene. CDR3 length: 13 amino acids. For the CDR3, the DNA is TGTGCCAGCAGTCTAGCTGAGACCGATGAGCAGTTCTTC. Protein: CASSLAETDEQFF.

The gene calls are TRBV9 and TRBJ2-1; TRBD2 agrees at 10 bases. J was trimmed by 2 bases and V by 6 bases; bases with no gene match: 11. The length of the CDR3 is 17 residues. Germline V gene lookup returns CDR1 SGDLS and CDR2 YYNGEE. CDR3 protein: CASTPGGTSETYNEQFF. The CDR3 bases are TGTGCCAGCACCCCAGGGGGGACTAGCGAAACCTACAATGAGCAGTTCTTC.

The chain links TRBV5-1 to TRBJ2-7; 10 positions match TRBD1. Germline CDR1 is SGHRS and CDR2 is YFSETQ. The V and J ends lost 0 bases and 3 bases, in that order; junction bases with no gene match: 0. The CDR3 sequence is 14 residues long. Here the CDR3 reads CASSLGDRGYEQYF. CDR3 DNA: TGCGCCAGCAGCTTGGGGGACAGGGGCTACGAGCAGTACTTC.

The CDR3 region is CASSNPPGYEQYF. In DNA, the CDR3 is TGTGCCAGTAGTAACCCCCCCGGGTACGAGCAGTACTTC. This rearrangement joins TRBV19 to TRBJ2-7; D uncertain. CDR1 and CDR2 (germline): LNHDA, SQIVND (reference sequence). CDR3 size: 13 residues. Trimming left V 4 bases short and J 4 bases short, with 11 bases between.

This clone was recorded only once. V and J are TRBV9 and TRBJ2-3; 9 bases are a match to TRBD2. J gave up 14 bases and V 4 bases, and 20 bases lay outside the gene matches. CDR3 length: 16 amino acids. The V gene's germline CDR1 is SGDLS and CDR2 YYNGEE. As DNA, the CDR3 is TGTGCCAGCAGCCCTTTAGAGGCTAGCGGGAAAAGATACGCGTATTTT. Translation: CASSPLEASGKRYAYF.

The chain recombines TRBV5-1 with TRBJ2-1, with 8 bases aligning to TRBD1. V shed 1 base and J 0 bases; nucleotides not matched to a gene: 0. Germline V gene data show CDR1 as SGHRS and CDR2 as YFSETQ. The CDR3 spans 15 residues. CDR3 amino acids: CASSLTGGSYNEQFF. CDR3 nucleotide sequence: TGCGCCAGCAGCTTGACAGGGGGCTCCTACAATGAGCAGTTCTTC.

V is TRBV7-3 and J is TRBJ2-7; 8 positions agree with TRBD2. This CDR3 contains 14 residues. The junction had 6 bases not matched to a gene; V was cut back by 5 bases and J by 3 bases. The germline CDR1 and CDR2 sequences are SGHTA and FQGTGA. The CDR3 reads CASSPGGGNYEQYF. CDR3 nucleotides: TGTGCCAGCAGCCCCGGGGGGGGGAACTACGAGCAGTACTTC.

V and J are TRBV5-1 and TRBJ1-1; the D gene is possibly TRBD1 (5 bases). Germline V gives CDR1 SGHRS, CDR2 YFSETQ. The CDR3 length is 13 residues. Trimming removed 6 bases from V and 0 bases from J, with 9 bases in between. CDR3 in amino acids: CASKPDMNTEAFF. The CDR3 DNA reads TGCGCCAGCAAGCCGGACATGAACACTGAAGCTTTCTTT.

This chain uses TRBV10-3 with TRBJ1-2, with D tentatively TRBD1 (5 bases). V shed 7 bases and J shed 7 bases, with 16 bases lying between them. The CDR3 contains 13 residues. Germline values: CDR1 ENHRY, CDR2 SYGVKD. The CDR3 sequence is CAITLGGEGGYTF. The CDR3 nucleotides are TGTGCCATCACCCTAGGAGGGGAAGGTGGCTACACCTTC.

This clone was seen once. This chain links TRBV6-1 with TRBJ2-5; 7 nucleotides align to TRBD1. The germline V gene encodes CDR1 MNHNS and CDR2 SASEGT. This CDR3 spans 13 amino acids. V lost 8 bases and J lost 3; bases outside the gene matches: 6. This CDR3 reads CASCRDRKETQYF. Written as DNA, the CDR3 is TGTGCCAGCTGCCGGGACAGAAAAGAGACCCAGTACTTC.

The chain recombines TRBV9 with TRBJ2-5, with D possibly being TRBD2 (7 bases). The CDR3 runs to 18 residues. Germline values: CDR1 SGDLS, CDR2 YYNGEE. Trimming took off 0 bases at V and 2 bases at J, with 20 bases between the two ends. The CDR3 loop reads CASSVGPGGTQIQETQYF. DNA of the CDR3: TGTGCCAGCAGCGTAGGTCCGGGGGGCACCCAGATACAAGAGACCCAGTACTTC.

The rearrangement links TRBV2 to TRBJ2-3; weak D call: TRBD2 (5 bases). Trimming took 3 bases from V and 14 from J, leaving 27 bases between them. The CDR3 runs to 16 residues. Germline V gives CDR1 SNHLY, CDR2 FYNNEI. CDR3 residues: CASSDEKGLASRYAYF. The CDR3 bases are TGTGCCAGCAGTGACGAAAAAGGGCTAGCCTCCAGATACGCGTATTTT.

This rearrangement joins TRBV19 to TRBJ2-7; the match to TRBD2 covers 13 bases. The CDR3 runs to 17 residues. The junction had 5 bases not matched to a gene; V was cut back by 1 base and J by 2 bases. Germline-derived CDR1 and CDR2 are LNHDA and SQIVND (reference sequence). CDR3 residues: CASSIVGTSGRAYEQYF. The CDR3 bases are TGTGCCAGTAGTATAGTTGGCACTAGCGGGAGGGCCTACGAGCAGTACTTC.

This rearrangement joins TRBV29-1 to TRBJ1-1; D may be TRBD1 (5 bases). CDR1 is SQVTM and CDR2 is ANQGSEA in the germline V gene. The germline V and J ends were trimmed by 7 bases and 4 bases, with 16 bases remaining between them. The CDR3 length is 13 residues. CDR3 coding DNA: TGCAGCGCCCGACAGACTAGGAGCACTGAAGCTTTCTTT. It yields the protein CSARQTRSTEAFF.

The V gene is TRBV10-3, the J gene TRBJ1-1, with a tentative D call TRBD1 (5 bases). The CDR3 runs 12 residues. Germline CDR1 ENHRY, CDR2 SYGVKD. The V and J ends lost 2 bases and 8 bases respectively, with 9 bases between them. CDR3 in amino acids: CAISEGGVEAFF. CDR3 coding DNA: TGTGCCATCAGTGAGGGGGGGGTAGAAGCTTTCTTT.

V gene TRBV18 combines with J gene TRBJ2-1, with D perhaps matching TRBD1 (5 bases). The germline V gene has CDR1 KGHSH and CDR2 LQKENI. CDR3 length: 16 amino acids. V gave up 3 bases and J gave up 4 bases, with 16 bases separating them. This CDR3 is CASSPPSSSGYNEQFF. The CDR3 coding sequence is TGTGCCAGCTCACCCCCCTCCTCCTCAGGGTACAATGAGCAGTTCTTC.

This chain joins TRBV7-8 and TRBJ1-2; tentatively, D is TRBD1 (6 bases). The V gene lost 4 bases and the J gene lost 6 bases, with 15 bases spanning the gap. There are 14 residues in the CDR3. Germline V gives CDR1 SGHVS, CDR2 FQNEAQ. CDR3 loop: CASSSVLGADGYTF. In nucleotides, the CDR3 is TGTGCCAGCAGCTCGGTGCTGGGGGCGGATGGCTACACCTTC.

The chain uses TRBV5-5 and TRBJ1-2; maybe TRBD1 (5 bases). The CDR3 spans 12 residues. The germline gives CDR1 SGHKS, CDR2 YYEKEE (reference sequence). Trimming shortened V by 2 bases and J by 8 bases, and 10 bases separated the two germline ends. The CDR3: CASSFRTGGYTF. As DNA, the CDR3 is TGTGCCAGCAGCTTCCGAACAGGAGGCTACACCTTC.

The rearrangement joins TRBV6-5 to TRBJ2-7; TRBD2 aligns across 7 bases. Germline CDR1 reads MNHEY; CDR2 reads SVGAGI. Trimming at V came to 4 bases and at J to 2 bases, leaving 2 bases not matched to a gene. This CDR3 is built from 13 residues. DNA for the CDR3: TGTGCCAGCAGTTCCCGGGGGGCCTACGAGCAGTACTTC. Residues: CASSSRGAYEQYF.

The chain has TRBV29-1 and TRBJ1-2, with TRBD1 matching 8 bases. Looked up from germline, CDR1 is SQVTM and CDR2 is ANQGSEA. The length of the CDR3 is 12 residues. With 6 bases clipped from V and 3 bases from J, the junction kept 3 bases outside the gene matches. DNA of the CDR3: TGCAGCGTCGCACAGGGGGACTATGGCTACACCTTC. Protein product: CSVAQGDYGYTF.

The gene calls are TRBV18 and TRBJ1-1, with 9 bases identical to TRBD1. This CDR3 has 16 residues. V lost 1 base and J lost 5; bases outside the gene matches: 8. Germline CDR1 KGHSH, CDR2 LQKENI. In DNA, the CDR3 is TGTGCCAGCTCACCACGGGAGATAGGGACAGGGACTGAAGCTTTCTTT. Translating it yields CASSPREIGTGTEAFF.

The genes are TRBV28 and TRBJ1-1; D remains ambiguous. Per germline, CDR1 MDHEN and CDR2 SYDVKM. Trimming left V 8 bases short and J 0 bases short, with 16 bases between. The CDR3 contains 15 residues. CDR3 region: CASLNRFGMNTEAFF. The CDR3 DNA sequence: TGTGCCAGCTTAAACAGATTTGGCATGAACACTGAAGCTTTCTTT.

The rearrangement uses TRBV4-1 and TRBJ2-7, with 8 bases matching TRBD2. J was trimmed by 2 bases and V by 1 base; bases with no gene match: 10. The CDR3 is 17 amino acids. Germline V gene sequence: CDR1 MGHRA, CDR2 YSYEKL. CDR3 residues: CASSQGPRTSLTYEQYF. DNA of the CDR3: TGCGCCAGCAGCCAAGGTCCTCGGACTAGCCTCACCTACGAGCAGTACTTC.

V is TRBV28 and J is TRBJ2-5, with a weak D call TRBD1 (5 bases). There are 14 residues in the CDR3. CDR1 is MDHEN and CDR2 is SYDVKM in the germline V gene. V lost 4 bases, J lost 1 base, and 10 bases lay in between. DNA of the CDR3: TGTGCCAGCAGTTGGGGCGGCGGCCAAGAGACCCAGTACTTC. Translating it yields CASSWGGGQETQYF.

The chain joins TRBV5-4 to TRBJ1-1; 9 nucleotides align to TRBD1. With V trimmed by 5 bases and J by 3 bases, 8 bases remained unmatched. This CDR3 comprises 15 residues. CDR1 and CDR2 (germline): SGHNT, YYREEE (reference sequence). CDR3 sequence: CASRARTGVDTEAFF. The CDR3 nucleotides read TGTGCCAGCAGGGCCCGGACAGGGGTGGACACTGAAGCTTTCTTT.

The chain is built from TRBV4-1 and TRBJ2-4; TRBD2 agrees at 9 bases. This CDR3 comprises 16 residues. V trimming: 0 bases; J trimming: 7 bases; junction bases outside the gene matches: 7. The germline V gene encodes CDR1 MGHRA and CDR2 YSYEKL. CDR3 nucleotides: TGCGCCAGCAGCCAAGATTGGGCCAGCGGGGGGAACATTCAGTACTTC. Amino acids: CASSQDWASGGNIQYF.

This clone came up once. V usage is TRBV27 and J usage is TRBJ2-7; 10 nucleotides match TRBD1. The CDR3 has 17 residues. Germline trimming cut 8 bases from V and 3 bases from J; bases unmatched to any gene: 16. Germline CDR1 reads MNHEY; CDR2 reads SMNVEV (reference sequence). DNA of the CDR3: TGTGCCAGCTCATCCGGGACAGGGGTCCTCCGAAGCTACGAGCAGTACTTC. Its protein product is CASSSGTGVLRSYEQYF.

The chain couples TRBV2 to TRBJ2-7, with D tentatively TRBD1 (5 bases). Germline values: CDR1 SNHLY, CDR2 FYNNEI. Trimming took 3 bases from V and 2 from J, leaving 11 bases between them. This CDR3 spans 14 amino acids. The CDR3 DNA follows: TGTGCCAGCAGTGAGACTTGGGGCGCCTACGAGCAGTACTTC. It specifies CASSETWGAYEQYF.